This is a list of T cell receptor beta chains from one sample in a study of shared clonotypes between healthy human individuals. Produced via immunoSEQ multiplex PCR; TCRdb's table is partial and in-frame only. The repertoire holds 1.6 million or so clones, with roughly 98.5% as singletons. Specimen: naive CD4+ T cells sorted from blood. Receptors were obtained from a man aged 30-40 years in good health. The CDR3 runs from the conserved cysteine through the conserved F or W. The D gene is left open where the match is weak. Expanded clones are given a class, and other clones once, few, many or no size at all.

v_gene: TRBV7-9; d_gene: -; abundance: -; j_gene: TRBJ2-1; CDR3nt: TGTGCCAGCACCCTAGGAGGTTGGGAGCAGTTCTTC; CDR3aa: CASTLGGWEQFF
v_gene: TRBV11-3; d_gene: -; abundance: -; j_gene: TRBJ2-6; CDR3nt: TGTGCCAGCAGCTTAGCTGACGGCTCTGGGGCCAACGTCCTGACTTTC; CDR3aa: CASSLADGSGANVLTF
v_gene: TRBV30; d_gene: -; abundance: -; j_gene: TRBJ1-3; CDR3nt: TGTGCCTGGATAGGGTATCTCTCTGGAAACACCATATATTTT; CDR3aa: CAWIGYLSGNTIYF
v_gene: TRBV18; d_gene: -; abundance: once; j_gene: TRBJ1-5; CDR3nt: TGTGCCAGCTCACTGACGGGGTCTAATCAGCCCCAGCATTTT; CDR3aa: CASSLTGSNQPQHF
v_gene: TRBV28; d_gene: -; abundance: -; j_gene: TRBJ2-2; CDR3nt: TGTGCCAGCAGAGGCCGCACTCAGGGAACCGGGGAGCTGTTTTTT; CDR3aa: CASRGRTQGTGELFF
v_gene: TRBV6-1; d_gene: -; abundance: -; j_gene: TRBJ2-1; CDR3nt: TGTGCCAGCAGGACCACTAGTTCCTACAATGAGCAGTTCTTC; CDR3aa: CASRTTSSYNEQFF
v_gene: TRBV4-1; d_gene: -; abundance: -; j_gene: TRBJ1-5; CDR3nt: TGCGCCAGCAGCTTCAGGGCGGGGGGATTTAGCAATCAGCCCCAGCATTTT; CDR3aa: CASSFRAGGFSNQPQHF
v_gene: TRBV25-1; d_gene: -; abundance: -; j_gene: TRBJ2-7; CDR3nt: TGTGCCAGCAGTGAATATAGGGCAGCAGACTCCTACGAGCAGTACTTC; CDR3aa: CASSEYRAADSYEQYF
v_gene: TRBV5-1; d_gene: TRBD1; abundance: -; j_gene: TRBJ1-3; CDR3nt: TGCGCCAGCAGCTTCTTTGAGGGACAGAAAAACACCATATATTTT; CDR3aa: CASSFFEGQKNTIYF
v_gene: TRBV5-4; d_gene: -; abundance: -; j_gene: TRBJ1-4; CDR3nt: TGTGCCAGCAGCCGGGACTATGAAAAACTGTTTTTT; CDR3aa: CASSRDYEKLFF
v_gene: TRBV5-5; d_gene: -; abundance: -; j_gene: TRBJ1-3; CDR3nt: TGTGCCAGCAGCCCTGTCGGCAGGGCTGGAAACACCATATATTTT; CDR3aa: CASSPVGRAGNTIYF
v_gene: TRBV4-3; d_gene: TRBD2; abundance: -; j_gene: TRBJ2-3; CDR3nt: TGCGCCAGCAGCCATGGACTAGCGCAAAACACAGATACGCAGTATTTT; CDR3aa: CASSHGLAQNTDTQYF
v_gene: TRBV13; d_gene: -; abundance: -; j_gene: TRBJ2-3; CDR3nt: TGTGCCAGCAGCTTGACACCGCCCCCAGATACGCAGTATTTT; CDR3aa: CASSLTPPPDTQYF
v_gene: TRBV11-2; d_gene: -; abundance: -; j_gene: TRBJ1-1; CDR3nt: TGTGCCAGCAGCGCACAGGGTGACACTGAAGCTTTCTTT; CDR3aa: CASSAQGDTEAFF
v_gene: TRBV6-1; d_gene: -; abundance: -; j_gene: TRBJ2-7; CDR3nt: TGTGCCAGCAGTGCTAGGAGCTCCTACGAGCAGTACTTC; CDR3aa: CASSARSSYEQYF
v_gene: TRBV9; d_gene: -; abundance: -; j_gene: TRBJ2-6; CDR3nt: TGTGCCAGCAGCGTTAGCGTAAACTCTGGGGCCAACGTCCTGACTTTC; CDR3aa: CASSVSVNSGANVLTF
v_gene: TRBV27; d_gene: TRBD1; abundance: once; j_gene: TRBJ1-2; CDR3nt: TGTGCCAGCAGAACCGGGACAGACGCTAACTATGGCTACACCTTC; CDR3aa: CASRTGTDANYGYTF
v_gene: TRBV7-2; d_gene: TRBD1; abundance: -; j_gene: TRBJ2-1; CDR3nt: TGTGCCAGCAGCTTAATATTCGGGGACAGGGGAAATGAGCAGTTCTTC; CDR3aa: CASSLIFGDRGNEQFF
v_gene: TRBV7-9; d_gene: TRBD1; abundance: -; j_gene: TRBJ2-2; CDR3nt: TGTGCCAGCAGCTCTACCGGGACAGGGAACACCGGGGAGCTGTTTTTT; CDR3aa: CASSSTGTGNTGELFF
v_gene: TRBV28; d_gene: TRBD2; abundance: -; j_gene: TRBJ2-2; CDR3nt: TGTGCCAGCAGTTTGGTCGGGACTAGCACCGGGGAGCTGTTTTTT; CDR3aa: CASSLVGTSTGELFF
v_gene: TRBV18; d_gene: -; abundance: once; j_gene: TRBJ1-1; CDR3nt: TGTGCCAGCTCAGCCGGGACGGGCATGAACACTGAAGCTTTCTTT; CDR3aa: CASSAGTGMNTEAFF
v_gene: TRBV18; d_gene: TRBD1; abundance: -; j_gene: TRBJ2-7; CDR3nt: TGTGCCAGCTCACCACGGGACAGAAGGACCTACGAGCAGTACTTC; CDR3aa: CASSPRDRRTYEQYF
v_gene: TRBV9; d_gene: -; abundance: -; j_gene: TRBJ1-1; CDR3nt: TGTGCCAGCAGCCCCGAGCTGTACAACACTGAAGCTTTCTTT; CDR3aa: CASSPELYNTEAFF
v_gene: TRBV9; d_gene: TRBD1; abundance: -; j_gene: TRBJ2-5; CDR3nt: TGTGCCAGCAGCCCTGGGACAGCCCGGTACCAAGAGACCCAGTACTTC; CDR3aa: CASSPGTARYQETQYF
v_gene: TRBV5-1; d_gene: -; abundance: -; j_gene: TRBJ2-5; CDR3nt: TGCGCCAGCAGTTGGGCCGGGACACTTGTCGAAGAGACCCAGTACTTC; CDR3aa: CASSWAGTLVEETQYF
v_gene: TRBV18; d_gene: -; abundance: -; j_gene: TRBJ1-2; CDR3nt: TGTGCCAGCTCACCAATTGGGGACCCCTCAATTCCCGGCGACTATGGCTACACCTTC; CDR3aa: CASSPIGDPSIPGDYGYTF
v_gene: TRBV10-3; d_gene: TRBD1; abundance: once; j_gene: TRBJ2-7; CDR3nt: TGTGCCATCAGGGATGGACAGGGGAACTACGAGCAGTACTTC; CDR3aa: CAIRDGQGNYEQYF
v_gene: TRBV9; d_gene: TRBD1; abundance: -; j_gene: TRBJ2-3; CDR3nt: TGTGCCAGCAGCGTAGTAGGGACAGCAGATACGCAGTATTTT; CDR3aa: CASSVVGTADTQYF
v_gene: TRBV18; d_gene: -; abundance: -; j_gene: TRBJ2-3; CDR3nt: TGTGCCAGCTCAGTCTGGGGGAAGGGCACAGATACGCAGTATTTT; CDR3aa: CASSVWGKGTDTQYF
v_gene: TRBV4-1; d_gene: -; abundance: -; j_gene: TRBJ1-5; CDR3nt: TGCGCCAGCAGCCACCTATTAAATCAGCCCCAGCATTTT; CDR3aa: CASSHLLNQPQHF
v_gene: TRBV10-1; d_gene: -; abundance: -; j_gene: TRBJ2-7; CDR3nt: TGCGCCAGCAGTGAGTCATCCTCGGGGCTACAGTACTTC; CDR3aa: CASSESSSGLQYF
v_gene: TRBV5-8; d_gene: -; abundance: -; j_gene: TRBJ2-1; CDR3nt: TGTGCCAGCAGTCCACCGTCTCCGGATGAGCAGTTCTTC; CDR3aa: CASSPPSPDEQFF
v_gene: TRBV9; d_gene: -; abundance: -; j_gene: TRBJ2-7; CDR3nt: TGTGCCAGCAGCGTCGGGACCACTTACGAGCAGTACTTC; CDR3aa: CASSVGTTYEQYF
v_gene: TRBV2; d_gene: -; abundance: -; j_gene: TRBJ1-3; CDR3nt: TGTGCCAGCAGTGAAGGGCAGGGGTTAAACACCATATATTTT; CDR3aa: CASSEGQGLNTIYF
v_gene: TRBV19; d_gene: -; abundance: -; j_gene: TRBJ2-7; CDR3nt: TGTGCCAGTAGTATATCAGCAGCCCAGTCCTACGAGCAGTACTTC; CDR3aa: CASSISAAQSYEQYF
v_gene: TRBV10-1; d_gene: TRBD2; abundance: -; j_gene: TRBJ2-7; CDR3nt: TGCGCCACCGGGAGGGGGGCCGTTTACCATCGCTCCTACGAGCAGTACTTC; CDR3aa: CATGRGAVYHRSYEQYF
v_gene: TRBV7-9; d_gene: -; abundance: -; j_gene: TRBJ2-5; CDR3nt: TGTGCCAGCAGCCCTCGGACCCTCATAAAGACCCAGTACTTC; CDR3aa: CASSPRTLIKTQYF
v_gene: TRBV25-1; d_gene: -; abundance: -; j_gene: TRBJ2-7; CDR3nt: TGTGCCAGCAGTGCCACCCGACCCTACGAGCAGTACTTC; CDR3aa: CASSATRPYEQYF
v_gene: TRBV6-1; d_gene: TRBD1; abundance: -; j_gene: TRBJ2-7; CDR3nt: TGTGCCAGCAGTGAAACCAGGGGGCGCAACGAGCAGTACTTC; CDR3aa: CASSETRGRNEQYF
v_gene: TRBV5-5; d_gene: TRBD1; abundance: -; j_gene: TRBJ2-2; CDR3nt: TGTGCCAGCAGCTGGGGACAGGGAGAAACCGGGGAGCTGTTTTTT; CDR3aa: CASSWGQGETGELFF
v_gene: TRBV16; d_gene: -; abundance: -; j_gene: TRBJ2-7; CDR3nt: TGTGCCAGCAGCCTAATCCGGAACTCCTACGAGCAGTACTTC; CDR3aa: CASSLIRNSYEQYF
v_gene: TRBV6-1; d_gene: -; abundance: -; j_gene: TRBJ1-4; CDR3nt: TGTGCCAGCCGAAGGGGTGGAGCAACTAATGAAAAACTGTTTTTT; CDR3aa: CASRRGGATNEKLFF